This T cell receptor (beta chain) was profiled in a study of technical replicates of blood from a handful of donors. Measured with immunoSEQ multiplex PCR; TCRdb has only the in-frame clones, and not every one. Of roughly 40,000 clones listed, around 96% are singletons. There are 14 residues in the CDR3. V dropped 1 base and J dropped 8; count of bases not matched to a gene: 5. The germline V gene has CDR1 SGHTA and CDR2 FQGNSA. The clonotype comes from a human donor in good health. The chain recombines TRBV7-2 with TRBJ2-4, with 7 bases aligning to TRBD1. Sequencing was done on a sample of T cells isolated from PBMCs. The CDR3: CASSLETGMDIQYF. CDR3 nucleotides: TGTGCCAGCAGCTTAGAGACAGGGATGGACATTCAGTACTTC.